This TCR beta chain emerged from a study of technical replicates of blood from a handful of donors. The CDR3 covers 17 residues. The V segment lost 4 bases and the J segment 5 bases; nucleotides outside the gene matches: 8. Germline V gives CDR1 SGHVS, CDR2 FNYEAQ. Produced via immunoSEQ multiplex PCR; TCRdb's table is partial and in-frame only. Of tens of thousands of clones in the sample, around 97% are singletons; the top ten hold approximately 0.18%. The sequence came from a human donor in good health. Input material: T cells isolated from PBMCs. The V gene is TRBV7-6, the J gene TRBJ2-5; 15 nucleotides agree with TRBD2. In DNA form, the CDR3 reads TGTGCCAGCAGCTACTGGACTAGCGGGGGGGCTGGGGAGACCCAGTACTTC. Amino acids: CASSYWTSGGAGETQYF.